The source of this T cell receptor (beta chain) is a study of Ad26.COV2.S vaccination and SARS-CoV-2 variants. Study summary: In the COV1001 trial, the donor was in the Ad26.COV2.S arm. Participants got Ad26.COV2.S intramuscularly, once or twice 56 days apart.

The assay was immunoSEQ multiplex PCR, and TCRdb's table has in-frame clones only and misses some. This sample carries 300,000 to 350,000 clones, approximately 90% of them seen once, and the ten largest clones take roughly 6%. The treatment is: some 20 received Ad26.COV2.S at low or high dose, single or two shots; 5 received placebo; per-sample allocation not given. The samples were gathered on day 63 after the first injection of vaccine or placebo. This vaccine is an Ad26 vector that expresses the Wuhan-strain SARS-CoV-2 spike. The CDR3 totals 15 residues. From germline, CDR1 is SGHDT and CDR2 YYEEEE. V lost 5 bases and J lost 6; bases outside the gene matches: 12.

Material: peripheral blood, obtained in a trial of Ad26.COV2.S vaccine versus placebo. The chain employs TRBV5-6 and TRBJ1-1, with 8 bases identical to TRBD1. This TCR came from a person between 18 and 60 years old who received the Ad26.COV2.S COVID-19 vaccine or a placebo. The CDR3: CASSFRDRLESEAFF. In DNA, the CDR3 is TGTGCCAGCAGTTTCCGGGACAGGTTAGAATCTGAAGCTTTCTTT.